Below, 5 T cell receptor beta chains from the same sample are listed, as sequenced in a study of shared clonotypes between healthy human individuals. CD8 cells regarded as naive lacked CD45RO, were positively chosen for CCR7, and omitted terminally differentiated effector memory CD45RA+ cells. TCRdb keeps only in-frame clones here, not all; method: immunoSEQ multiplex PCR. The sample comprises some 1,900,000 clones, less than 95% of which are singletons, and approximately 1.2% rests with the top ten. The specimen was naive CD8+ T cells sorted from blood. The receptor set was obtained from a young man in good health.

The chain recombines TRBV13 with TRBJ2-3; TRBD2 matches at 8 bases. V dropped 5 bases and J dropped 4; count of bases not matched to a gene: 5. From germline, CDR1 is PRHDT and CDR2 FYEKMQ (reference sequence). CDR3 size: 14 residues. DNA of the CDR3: TGTGCCAGCAGCCCTGGACTAGCTGCAGATACGCAGTATTTT. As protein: CASSPGLAADTQYF.

The CDR3 region is CSVESRQGNEQFF. Written as DNA, the CDR3 is TGCAGCGTCGAATCTCGACAGGGGAATGAGCAGTTCTTC. This chain connects TRBV29-1 to TRBJ2-1, with 8 bases that match TRBD1. Germline values: CDR1 SQVTM, CDR2 ANQGSEA. Losses at the gene ends were 6 bases for V and 7 bases for J; bases not matched to a gene: 8. The CDR3 totals 13 residues.

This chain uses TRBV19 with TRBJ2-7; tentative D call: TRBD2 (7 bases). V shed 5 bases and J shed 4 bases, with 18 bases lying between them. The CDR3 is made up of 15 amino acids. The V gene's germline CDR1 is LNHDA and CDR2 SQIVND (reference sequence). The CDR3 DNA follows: TGTGCCAGTAGTCCAAAGGCGGGGGCGGTATACGAGCAGTACTTC. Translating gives CASSPKAGAVYEQYF.

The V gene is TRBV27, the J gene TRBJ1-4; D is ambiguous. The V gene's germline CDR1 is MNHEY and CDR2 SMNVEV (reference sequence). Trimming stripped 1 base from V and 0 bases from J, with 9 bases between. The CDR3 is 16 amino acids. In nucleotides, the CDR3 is TGTGCCAGCAGTTTATTCCCTGATGCAACTAATGAAAAACTGTTTTTT. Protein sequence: CASSLFPDATNEKLFF.

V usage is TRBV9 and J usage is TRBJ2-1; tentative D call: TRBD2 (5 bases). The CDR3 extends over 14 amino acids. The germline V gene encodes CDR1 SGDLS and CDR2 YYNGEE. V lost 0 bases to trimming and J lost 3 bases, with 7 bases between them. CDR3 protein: CASSVAGNYNEQFF. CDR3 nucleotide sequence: TGTGCCAGCAGCGTAGCCGGGAACTACAATGAGCAGTTCTTC.